The clone carrying this T cell receptor beta chain was seen ten or more times. The data derive from a study of early T cells in non-severe SARS-CoV-2 infection. The overall study: Sequenced material consisted of bulk RNA (from unsorted whole blood), and chains were unpaired.

Molecules of cDNA were individually given unique molecular identifiers that were attached to them. TCRdb re-called the 5' RACE reads through MiXCR, storing one row per CDR3 protein. The repertoire includes about 29,000 distinct CDR3 sequences, approximately 4.7% of them detected once, and 10% to 14% sits in the top ten. Germline CDR1 DFQATT, CDR2 SNEGSKA (reference sequence). CDR3 length: 15 amino acids. With 1 base removed from V and 5 bases from J, the gap between germline ends came to 15 bases. The specimen was whole blood. The source of this sequence is an adult who was a healthcare worker with PCR-confirmed SARS-CoV-2 infection or an uninfected control (not recorded which). The chain uses TRBV20-1 and TRBJ1-3, with D uncertain. In nucleotides, the CDR3 is TGCAGTGCTAGAGGGCAGAGCAACTATAGAAACACCATATATTTT. This translates into CSARGQSNYRNTIYF.